This paragraph covers one TCR beta chain sequence. This sample was taken from a study of T cells in Graves' hyperthyroidism and ophthalmopathy. The investigators amplified TCR beta CDR3 regions from RNA transcripts. With the HTBI primer set, the TCR CDR3 went through a first round of RT-PCR. Via MiXCR, TCRdb re-called the multiplex PCR reads, giving one row per CDR3 protein. Of a few hundred thousand distinct CDR3 sequences listed, around 45% were seen once; the top ten hold more than 7%. The diagnostic basis comprised clinical symptoms, serum thyroxine and TRAb, thyroid ultrasound and orbital computed tomography. This CDR3 spans 13 amino acids. CDR1 SGHVS and CDR2 FQNEAQ come from the germline V gene. V lost 9 bases to trimming and J lost 11 bases, with 20 bases between them.

The chain recombines TRBV7-8 with TRBJ1-5, with D possibly TRBD1 on 5 matching bases. The sequence came from a woman between 18 and 30 years old with Graves' hyperthyroidism. The sequenced sample was peripheral blood or thyroid tissue (not recorded which). CDR3 sequence reads: CASTHRRGETQHF. In DNA, the CDR3 is TGTGCCAGTACCCATCGCCGGGGGGAGACCCAGCATTTT.